This T cell receptor beta chain was sequenced during a study of shared clonotypes between healthy human individuals. Study-wide results and limits: Blood was the sole source, and tissue repertoires probably differ. Shared across four donors were roughly 5.3% of the naive CD4 clonotypes. Deeper or shallower sequencing was expected to change how clonotypes are shared among donors.

Template for every sorted-subset replicate PCR totaled around 200 ng DNA, roughly 30,000 T cell genomes. TCRdb keeps only in-frame clones here, not all; method: immunoSEQ multiplex PCR. The table lists millions of clones, approximately 94% of them singletons, with 0.85% to 1.3% in the top ten. Germline assignment: CDR1 MDHEN and CDR2 SYDVKM. The CDR3 covers 15 residues. V dropped 3 bases and J dropped 6; count of bases not matched to a gene: 4. Concerning this clone: Its antigen is undetermined.

Positively selected for CCR7, the CD45RO-negative cells used as naive CD8 cells excluded terminally differentiated effector memory CD45RA+ cells. The genes are TRBV28 and TRBJ1-4; the match to TRBD1 covers 10 bases. The sequenced material came from naive CD8+ T cells sorted from blood. This clonotype was sampled from a man aged 18 to 29 in good health. The CDR3 DNA reads as TGTGCCAGCAGTTTCGGGGACAGGGGACATGAAAAACTGTTTTTT. Encoded protein: CASSFGDRGHEKLFF.